Listed here are 7 T cell receptor beta chains from one sample, sequenced in a study of identical twins. TCRdb independently ran MiXCR on the 5' RACE reads; one entry per CDR3 protein. The sample contains 1.5 million to 2 million distinct CDR3 sequences, about 32% of which appear only once. The sample consisted of cord blood. Every receptor here comes from a newborn girl in good health.

This clonotype has more than one count but fewer than ten. The chain combines TRBV1 with TRBJ2-7. TRBV1 is recorded as a pseudogene. The CDR3 runs 11 residues. The CDR3 spells CTSSQVDEQYF. The DNA of the CDR3 is TGCACCAGCAGCCAAGTGGACGAGCAGTACTTC.

This clonotype was recorded a few times. Here the CDR3 DNA reads TGCAGCGTTCTCCCCCGACAGGCTCCTATTGAAGCTTTCTTT. It encodes CSVLPRQAPIEAFF. This chain uses TRBV29-1 with TRBJ1-1; a weak D match, TRBD1 (6 bases). From germline, CDR1 is SQVTM and CDR2 ANQGSEA. This CDR3 is 14 amino acids long. Trimming left V 5 bases short and J 7 bases short, with 20 bases between. The variable domain in full, completed from reference TRBV29-1 and TRBJ1-1, reads SAVISQKPSRDICQRGTSLTIQCQVDSQVTMMFWYRQQPGQSLTLIATANQGSEATYESGFVIDKFPISRPNLTFSTLTVSNMSPEDSSIYLCSVLPRQAPIEAFFGQGTRLTVV.

This chain connects TRBV5-1 to TRBJ2-5; the match to TRBD1 covers 7 bases. CDR1 is SGHRS and CDR2 is YFSETQ in the germline V gene. The CDR3 extends over 17 amino acids. V trimming: 3 bases; J trimming: 9 bases; junction bases outside the gene matches: 20. This CDR3 is CASSSILGQYSRDSQYF. The CDR3, as DNA: TGCGCCAGCAGCTCGATTTTGGGACAGTACTCAAGAGACTCCCAGTACTTC.

This clonotype has ten or more counts. The rearrangement links TRBV20-1 to TRBJ2-3, with TRBD2 as a possible D gene (6 bases). V was shortened by 2 bases and J by 2 bases, with 14 bases between the two germline ends. The CDR3 spans 15 residues. The germline CDR1 and CDR2 sequences are DFQATT and SNEGSKA (reference sequence). CDR3 amino acids: CSARKPGLITDTQYF. The CDR3 coding sequence is TGCAGTGCTAGAAAGCCGGGACTGATCACAGATACGCAGTATTTT.

The chain recombines TRBV25-1 with TRBJ2-1; 9 bases line up with TRBD1. The CDR3 length is 15 residues. CDR1 is MGHDK and CDR2 is SYGVNS in the germline V gene. V was pared by 1 base and J by 4 bases, with 2 bases of the junction left unmatched. The CDR3: CASSEFGQGYNEQFF. The CDR3 DNA is TGTGCCAGCAGTGAATTTGGACAGGGGTACAATGAGCAGTTCTTC.

The gene calls are TRBV5-6 and TRBJ2-1, with D perhaps TRBD2 (6 bases). Germline V gene data show CDR1 as SGHDT and CDR2 as YYEEEE. This CDR3 is 15 amino acids long. V was trimmed by 1 base and J by 3 bases, leaving 11 bases between them. The CDR3 sequence is CASSLIRDFYNEQFF. The CDR3 DNA follows: TGTGCCAGCAGCTTGATCCGGGACTTCTACAATGAGCAGTTCTTC.

The chain recombines TRBV15 with TRBJ1-1; 7 nucleotides agree with TRBD1. Germline lookup yields CDR1 LNHNV and CDR2 YYDKDF (reference sequence). The V gene end was trimmed by 7 bases and the J gene end by 4 bases; junction bases not matched to a gene: 9. The CDR3 runs 14 residues. CDR3 amino acids: CATTNRGRGTEAFF. The CDR3 coding sequence is TGTGCCACCACTAACAGGGGTAGGGGCACTGAAGCTTTCTTT.